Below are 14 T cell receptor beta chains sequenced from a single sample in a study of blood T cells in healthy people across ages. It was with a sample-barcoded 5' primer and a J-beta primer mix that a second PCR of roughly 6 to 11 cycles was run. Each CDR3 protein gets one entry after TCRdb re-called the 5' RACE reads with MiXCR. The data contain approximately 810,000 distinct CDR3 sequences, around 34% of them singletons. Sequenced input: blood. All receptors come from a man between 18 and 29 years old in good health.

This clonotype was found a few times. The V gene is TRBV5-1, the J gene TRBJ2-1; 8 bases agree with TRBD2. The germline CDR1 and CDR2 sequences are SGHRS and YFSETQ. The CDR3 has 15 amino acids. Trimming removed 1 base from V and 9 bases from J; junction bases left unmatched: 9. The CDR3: CASSLTIGGAGEQFF. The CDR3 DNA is TGCGCCAGCAGCTTGACCATCGGGGGGGCAGGTGAGCAGTTCTTC.

The CDR3 sequence is CASSLNRGRGTEAFF. For the CDR3, the DNA is TGTGCCAGCAGTCTAAACAGGGGGCGCGGGACTGAAGCTTTCTTT. The chain couples TRBV12-3 or TRBV12-4 to TRBJ1-1; 9 bases agree with TRBD1. CDR3 length: 15 residues. Unmatched junction bases numbered 9, after V lost 5 bases and J lost 5 bases.

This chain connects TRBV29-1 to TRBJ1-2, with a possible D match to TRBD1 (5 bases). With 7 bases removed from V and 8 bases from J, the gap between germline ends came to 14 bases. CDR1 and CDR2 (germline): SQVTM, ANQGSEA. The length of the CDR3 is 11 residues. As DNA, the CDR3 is TGCAGCGAGGGGACCCCCCGGGGCTACACCTTC. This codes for CSEGTPRGYTF.

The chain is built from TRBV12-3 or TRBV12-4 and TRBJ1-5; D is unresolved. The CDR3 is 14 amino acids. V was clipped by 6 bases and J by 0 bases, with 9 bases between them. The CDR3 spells CASSTEYSNQPQHF. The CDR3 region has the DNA TGTGCCAGCAGCACCGAGTATAGCAATCAGCCCCAGCATTTT.

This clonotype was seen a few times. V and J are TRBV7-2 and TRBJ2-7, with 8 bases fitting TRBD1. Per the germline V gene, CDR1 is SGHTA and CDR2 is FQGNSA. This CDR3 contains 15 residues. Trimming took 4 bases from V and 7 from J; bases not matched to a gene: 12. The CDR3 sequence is CASSSTGQEYNEQYF. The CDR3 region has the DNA TGTGCCAGCAGCTCAACGGGACAGGAGTACAATGAGCAGTACTTC.

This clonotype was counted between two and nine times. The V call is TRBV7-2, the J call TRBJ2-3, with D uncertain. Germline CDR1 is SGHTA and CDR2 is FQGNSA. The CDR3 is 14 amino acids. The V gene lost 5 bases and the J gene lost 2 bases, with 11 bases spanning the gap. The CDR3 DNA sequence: TGTGCCAGCAGCCCTGGACCCCTCACAGATACGCAGTATTTT. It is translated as CASSPGPLTDTQYF.

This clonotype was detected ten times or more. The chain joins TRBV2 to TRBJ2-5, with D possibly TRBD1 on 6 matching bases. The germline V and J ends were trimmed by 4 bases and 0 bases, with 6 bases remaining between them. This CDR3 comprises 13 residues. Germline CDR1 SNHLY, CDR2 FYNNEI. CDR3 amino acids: CASSGTDQETQYF. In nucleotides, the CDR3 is TGTGCCAGCAGTGGGACAGACCAAGAGACCCAGTACTTC.

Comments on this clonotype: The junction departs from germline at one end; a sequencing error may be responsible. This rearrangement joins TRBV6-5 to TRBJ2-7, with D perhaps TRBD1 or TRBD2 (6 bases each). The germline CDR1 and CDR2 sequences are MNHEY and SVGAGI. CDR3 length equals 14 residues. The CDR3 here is CASSDSRGAYEQYF. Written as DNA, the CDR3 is TGTGCCAGCAGTGACTCGAGGGGGGCCTACGAGCAGTACTTC.

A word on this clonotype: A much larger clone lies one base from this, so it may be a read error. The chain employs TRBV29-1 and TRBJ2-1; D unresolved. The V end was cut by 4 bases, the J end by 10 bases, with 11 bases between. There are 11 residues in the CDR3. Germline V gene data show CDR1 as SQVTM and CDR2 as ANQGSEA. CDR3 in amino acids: CSVVTSYEQFF. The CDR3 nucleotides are TGCAGCGTTGTAACATCCTACGAGCAGTTCTTC.

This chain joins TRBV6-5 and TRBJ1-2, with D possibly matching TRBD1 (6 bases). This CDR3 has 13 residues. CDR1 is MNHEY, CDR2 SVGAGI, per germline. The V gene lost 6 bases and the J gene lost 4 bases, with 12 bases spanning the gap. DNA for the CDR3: TGTGCCAGCAGCACGGGGGGGCCCTATGGCTACACCTTC. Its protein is CASSTGGPYGYTF.

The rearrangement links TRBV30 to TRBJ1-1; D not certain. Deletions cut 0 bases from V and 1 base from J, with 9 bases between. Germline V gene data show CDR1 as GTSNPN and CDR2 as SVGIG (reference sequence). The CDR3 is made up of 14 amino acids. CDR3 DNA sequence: TGTGCCTGGAGTGTACCGACGGCGAACACTGAAGCTTTCTTT. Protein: CAWSVPTANTEAFF.

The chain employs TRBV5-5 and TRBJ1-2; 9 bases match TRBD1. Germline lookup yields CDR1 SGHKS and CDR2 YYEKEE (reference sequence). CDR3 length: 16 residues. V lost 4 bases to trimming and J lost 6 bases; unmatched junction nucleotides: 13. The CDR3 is CASSHTVQGAANGYTF. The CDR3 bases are TGTGCCAGCAGCCATACCGTACAGGGGGCTGCTAATGGCTACACCTTC.

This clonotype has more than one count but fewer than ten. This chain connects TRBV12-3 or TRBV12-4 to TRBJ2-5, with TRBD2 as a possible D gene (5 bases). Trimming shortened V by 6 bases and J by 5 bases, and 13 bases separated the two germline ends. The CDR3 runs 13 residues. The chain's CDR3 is CASRNSGGETQYF. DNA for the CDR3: TGTGCCAGCAGAAACTCAGGCGGGGAGACCCAGTACTTC.

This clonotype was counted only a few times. This CDR3 reads CSASGETAYGYTF. The CDR3 DNA is TGCAGTGCTTCCGGAGAGACAGCCTATGGCTACACCTTC. V gene TRBV20-1 combines with J gene TRBJ1-2; TRBD1 might be the D (5 bases). In germline, CDR1 is DFQATT, CDR2 SNEGSKA (reference sequence). The V end was cut by 5 bases, the J end by 4 bases, with 14 bases between. The CDR3 contains 13 residues.